This TCR beta chain emerged from a study of T cells in Graves' hyperthyroidism and ophthalmopathy. Absent ophthalmopathy progression within 18 months defined stable Graves' hyperthyroidism. Uncontrolled infection, other autoimmune disease, pregnancy or lactation disqualified patients from enrolment. Regions amplified from RNA transcripts were the TCR beta CDR3 regions. The TCR CDR3 first-round RT-PCR relied on the HTBI primer set. TCRdb redid the calling of the multiplex PCR reads with MiXCR, one entry per CDR3 protein. The top ten clones hold approximately 8.4% of a sample with 500,000 to 750,000 distinct CDR3 sequences, roughly 50% of them seen once. A note on this clonotype: One end of the junction does not line up with germline, which may come from a read error.

Source material: peripheral blood or thyroid tissue (not recorded which). The sequence was collected from a young woman with Graves' hyperthyroidism.

This chain's CDR3 is CVSSPEQGRHEQYF. The CDR3 DNA follows: TGTGTCAGCAGCCCCGAGCAGGGGAGGCACGAGCAGTACTTC. This chain links TRBV3-1 with TRBJ2-7; possibly TRBD1 or TRBD2 for D (6 bases each). The V gene's germline CDR1 is LGHDT and CDR2 YNNKEL (reference sequence). The CDR3 totals 14 residues.